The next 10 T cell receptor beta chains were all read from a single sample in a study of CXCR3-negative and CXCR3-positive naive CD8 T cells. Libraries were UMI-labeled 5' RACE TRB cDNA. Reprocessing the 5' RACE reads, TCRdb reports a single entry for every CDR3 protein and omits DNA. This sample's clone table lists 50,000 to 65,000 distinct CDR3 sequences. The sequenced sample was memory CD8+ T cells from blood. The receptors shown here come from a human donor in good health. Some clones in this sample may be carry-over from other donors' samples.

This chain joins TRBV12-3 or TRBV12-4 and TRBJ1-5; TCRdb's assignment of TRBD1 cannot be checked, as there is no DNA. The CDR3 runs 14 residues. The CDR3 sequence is CASSFGAGTQPQHF.

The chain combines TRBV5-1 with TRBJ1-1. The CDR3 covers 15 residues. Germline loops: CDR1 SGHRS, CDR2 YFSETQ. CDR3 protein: CASSLLAEVGTEAFF.

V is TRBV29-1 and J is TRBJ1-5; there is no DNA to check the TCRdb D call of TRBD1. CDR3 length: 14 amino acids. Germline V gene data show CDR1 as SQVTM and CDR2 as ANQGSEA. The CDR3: CSVAAGDSNQPQHF.

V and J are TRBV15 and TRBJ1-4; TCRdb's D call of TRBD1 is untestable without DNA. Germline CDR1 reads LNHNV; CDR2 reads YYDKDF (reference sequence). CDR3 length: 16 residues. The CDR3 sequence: CATSRALGTGHEKLFF.

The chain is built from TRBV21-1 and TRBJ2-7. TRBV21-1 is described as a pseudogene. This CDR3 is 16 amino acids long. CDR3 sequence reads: CASSKVNDTKGYEQYF.

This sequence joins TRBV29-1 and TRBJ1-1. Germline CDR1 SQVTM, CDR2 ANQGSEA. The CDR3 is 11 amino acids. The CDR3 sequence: CSGLVNTEAFF.

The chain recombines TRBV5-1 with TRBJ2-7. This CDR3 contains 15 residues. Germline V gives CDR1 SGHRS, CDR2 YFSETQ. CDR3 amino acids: CASSLVTQTPYEQYF.

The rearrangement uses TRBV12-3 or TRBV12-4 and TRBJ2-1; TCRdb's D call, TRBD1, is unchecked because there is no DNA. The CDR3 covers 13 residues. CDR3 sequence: CASSFRGTLEQFF.

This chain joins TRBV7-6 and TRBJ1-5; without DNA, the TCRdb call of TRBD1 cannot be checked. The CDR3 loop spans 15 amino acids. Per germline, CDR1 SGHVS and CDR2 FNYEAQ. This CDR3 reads CASSLEDAGDQPQHF.

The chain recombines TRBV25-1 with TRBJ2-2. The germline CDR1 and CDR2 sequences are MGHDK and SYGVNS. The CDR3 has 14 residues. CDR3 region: CASSEVEESGELFF.